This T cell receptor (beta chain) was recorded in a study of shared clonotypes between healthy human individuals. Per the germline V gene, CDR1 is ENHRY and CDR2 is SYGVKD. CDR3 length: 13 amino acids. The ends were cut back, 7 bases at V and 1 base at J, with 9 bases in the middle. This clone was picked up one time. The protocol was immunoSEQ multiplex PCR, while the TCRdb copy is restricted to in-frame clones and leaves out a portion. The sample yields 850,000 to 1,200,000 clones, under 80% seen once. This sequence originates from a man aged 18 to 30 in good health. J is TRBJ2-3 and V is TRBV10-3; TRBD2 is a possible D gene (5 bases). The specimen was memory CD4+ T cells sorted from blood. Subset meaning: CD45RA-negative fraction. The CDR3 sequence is CAITSRGTDTQYF. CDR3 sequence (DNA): TGTGCCATCACTAGCCGAGGCACAGATACGCAGTATTTT.